The 32 T cell receptor beta chains below all came from one sample that was sequenced in a study of long-term antiretroviral therapy in people with HIV. The immunoSEQ assay was v3.0, run at survey level. This table comes from immunoSEQ multiplex PCR, and its TCRdb copy is limited to in-frame clones, with some not included. This sample has tens of thousands of clones, with around 82% found just once. The sample here was unsorted PBMCs, taken 0.3 years after starting antiretroviral therapy. Source of these receptors: a man aged 18 to 29 with HIV.

This chain joins TRBV27 and TRBJ2-7, with TRBD2 matching 10 bases. The germline V gene has CDR1 MNHEY and CDR2 SMNVEV (reference sequence). The CDR3 runs to 17 residues. With 4 bases clipped from V and 2 bases from J, the junction kept 11 bases outside the gene matches. DNA of the CDR3: TGTGCCAGCAGTTGGGGGACTAGCGCCTACGATCCCTACGAGCAGTACTTC. Protein: CASSWGTSAYDPYEQYF.

This rearrangement joins TRBV10-2 to TRBJ1-5; 7 bases agree with TRBD1. The CDR3 runs 15 residues. Germline CDR1 WSHSY, CDR2 SAAADI. The J segment lost 4 bases and the V segment lost 5 bases, leaving 8 bases of the junction unmatched. Written as DNA, the CDR3 is TGCGCCAGCAGTCCCGACAGGGCCCGGAATCAGCCCCAGCATTTT. This gives the protein CASSPDRARNQPQHF.

This chain links TRBV30 with TRBJ2-3; D ambiguous. V was clipped by 0 bases and J by 2 bases, with 6 bases between them. The CDR3 totals 13 residues. Germline loops: CDR1 GTSNPN, CDR2 SVGIG (reference sequence). The CDR3 DNA sequence: TGTGCCTGGAGTGTAACGGCCACAGATACGCAGTATTTT. It is translated as CAWSVTATDTQYF.

The rearrangement joins TRBV29-1 to TRBJ1-1; D uncertain. This CDR3 is built from 16 residues. CDR1 is SQVTM and CDR2 is ANQGSEA in the germline V gene. Trimming took off 4 bases at V and 1 base at J, with 19 bases between the two ends. The CDR3 DNA is TGCAGCGTTGCGGCCTATTGGGCCTCGGGGAACACTGAAGCTTTCTTT. As protein: CSVAAYWASGNTEAFF.

This clone was detected a few times. The chain links TRBV27 to TRBJ2-2; the D gene is possibly TRBD1 (5 bases). This CDR3 contains 15 residues. Germline loops: CDR1 MNHEY, CDR2 SMNVEV (reference sequence). V dropped 2 bases and J dropped 7 bases, with 14 bases sitting between them. In nucleotides, the CDR3 is TGTGCCAGCAGTTTAGACAGTAGGCTGTACGGGGAGCTGTTTTTT. Residues: CASSLDSRLYGELFF.

J is TRBJ1-2 and V is TRBV2, with 8 bases identical to TRBD1. The CDR3 loop spans 14 amino acids. V lost 4 bases and J lost 7; bases outside the gene matches: 8. Germline V lookup: CDR1 SNHLY, CDR2 FYNNEI. CDR3 sequence (DNA): TGTGCCAGCAGTGCGAGGACAGGGTTCAGTGGCTACACCTTC. It specifies CASSARTGFSGYTF.

The V call is TRBV11-2, the J call TRBJ2-3, with D perhaps matching TRBD2 (6 bases). CDR1 and CDR2 from the germline V gene are SGHAT and FQNNGV. This CDR3 is 15 amino acids long. V was clipped by 4 bases and J by 0 bases, with 11 bases between them. CDR3 loop: CASSSYSGSTDTQYF. For the CDR3, the DNA is TGTGCCAGCAGCTCGTATAGCGGTAGCACAGATACGCAGTATTTT.

The V call is TRBV9, the J call TRBJ2-2; D remains ambiguous. This CDR3 contains 13 residues. CDR1 and CDR2 from the germline V gene are SGDLS and YYNGEE. The germline V and J ends were trimmed by 4 bases and 4 bases, with 8 bases remaining between them. CDR3 nucleotide sequence: TGTGCCAGCAGCCAGCATGGCACCGGGGAGCTGTTTTTT. This codes for CASSQHGTGELFF.

The J gene is TRBJ1-1, the V gene TRBV10-3; tentatively, D is TRBD1 (5 bases). Germline V lookup: CDR1 ENHRY, CDR2 SYGVKD. The CDR3 covers 13 residues. V was cut by 6 bases and J by 5 bases, with 13 bases left in between. The CDR3: CAISLDRGTEAFF. CDR3 nucleotide sequence: TGTGCCATCAGCCTCGACAGAGGGACTGAAGCTTTCTTT.

V gene TRBV29-1 combines with J gene TRBJ2-2; D may be TRBD1 (5 bases). V lost 2 bases, J lost 4 bases, and 14 bases lay in between. The CDR3 loop spans 15 amino acids. Per germline, CDR1 SQVTM and CDR2 ANQGSEA. The CDR3 nucleotides are TGCAGCGTTGAATGGGCAGGGTCGAGCACCGGGGAGCTGTTTTTT. This gives the protein CSVEWAGSSTGELFF.

This chain connects TRBV13 to TRBJ2-7, with D possibly matching TRBD2 (5 bases). The CDR3 runs to 13 residues. The V end lost 5 bases, the J end lost 2 bases, and 10 bases lay between the germline ends. From germline, CDR1 is PRHDT and CDR2 FYEKMQ (reference sequence). The CDR3 DNA follows: TGTGCCAGCAGCCCCCCAGCGGCCTACGAGCAGTACTTC. Translating it yields CASSPPAAYEQYF.

This clone has just a few counts. This sequence joins TRBV27 and TRBJ1-1; D ambiguous. V lost 5 bases and J 0 bases, leaving 13 bases between the germline ends. This CDR3 spans 15 amino acids. Germline lookup yields CDR1 MNHEY and CDR2 SMNVEV (reference sequence). CDR3 DNA: TGTGCCAGCAGTCGGCGGGCTCCAATGAACACTGAAGCTTTCTTT. This codes for CASSRRAPMNTEAFF.

This chain connects TRBV9 to TRBJ2-2, with D possibly being TRBD1 (6 bases). This CDR3 region has 16 residues. V was cut by 2 bases and J by 3 bases, with 14 bases left in between. CDR1 and CDR2 from the germline V gene are SGDLS and YYNGEE. CDR3 sequence: CASSVPQGLDTGELFF. CDR3 bases: TGTGCCAGCAGCGTCCCCCAGGGGTTAGACACCGGGGAGCTGTTTTTT. Full variable domain (missing parts from reference TRBV9 and TRBJ2-2): DSGVTQTPKHLITATGQRVTLRCSPRSGDLSVYWYQQSLDQGLQFLIQYYNGEERAKGNILERFSAQQFPDLHSELNLSSLELGDSALYFCASSVPQGLDTGELFFGEGSRLTVL.

This clone was observed a few times. This chain connects TRBV6-5 to TRBJ2-2; no clear D. This CDR3 has 12 residues. The germline V and J ends were trimmed by 7 bases and 0 bases, with 3 bases remaining between them. Germline V lookup: CDR1 MNHEY, CDR2 SVGAGI. CDR3 DNA sequence: TGTGCCAGCACCGCGAACACCGGGGAGCTGTTTTTT. It codes for CASTANTGELFF.

The V call is TRBV7-2, the J call TRBJ1-4; 7 bases agree with TRBD1. The junction had 4 bases not matched to a gene; V was cut back by 2 bases and J by 4 bases. Looked up from germline, CDR1 is SGHTA and CDR2 is FQGNSA. The CDR3 has 15 residues. The CDR3 region has the DNA TGTGCCAGCAGCTTACAGGGGGGGTTTAATGAAAAACTGTTTTTT. It codes for CASSLQGGFNEKLFF.

This chain links TRBV28 with TRBJ1-5; D is perhaps TRBD1 (5 bases). The V and J ends lost 4 bases and 3 bases respectively, with 10 bases between them. The CDR3 sequence is 14 residues long. Germline assignment: CDR1 MDHEN and CDR2 SYDVKM. This chain's CDR3 is CASSSRQINQPQHF. CDR3 sequence (DNA): TGTGCCAGCAGTTCAAGACAGATCAATCAGCCCCAGCATTTT.

This chain links TRBV2 with TRBJ2-7; no clear D. The V gene lost 8 bases and the J gene lost 3 bases, with 17 bases spanning the gap. Germline CDR1 reads SNHLY; CDR2 reads FYNNEI. CDR3 size: 14 residues. CDR3 sequence: CASRTSGQSYEQYF. Written as DNA, the CDR3 is TGTGCCAGCCGAACTTCGGGCCAAAGCTACGAGCAGTACTTC.

This chain connects TRBV5-5 to TRBJ2-2; D not resolved. The CDR3 covers 18 residues. V was clipped by 1 base and J by 5 bases, with 21 bases between them. From germline, CDR1 is SGHKS and CDR2 YYEKEE (reference sequence). The CDR3 is CASSLLRQEVGWTGELFF. For the CDR3, the DNA is TGTGCCAGCAGCTTGTTGAGGCAGGAAGTGGGTTGGACCGGGGAGCTGTTTTTT.

The chain joins TRBV15 to TRBJ2-4; TRBD1 matches 10 bases. CDR3 size: 17 residues. Germline V gene sequence: CDR1 LNHNV, CDR2 YYDKDF (reference sequence). V dropped 1 base and J dropped 2; count of bases not matched to a gene: 5. The CDR3, as DNA: TGTGCCACCAGCAGAGGGGACAGGGGCTTTTCCAAAAACATTCAGTACTTC. It is translated as CATSRGDRGFSKNIQYF. Combining the CDR3 with reference TRBV15 and TRBJ2-4 gives the whole variable domain DAMVIQNPRYQVTQFGKPVTLSCSQTLNHNVMYWYQQKSSQAPKLLFHYYDKDFNNEADTPDNFQSRRPNTSFCFLDIRSPGLGDTAMYLCATSRGDRGFSKNIQYFGAGTRLSVL.

The genes are TRBV9 and TRBJ2-7, with 7 bases matching TRBD1. The CDR3 totals 14 residues. In germline, CDR1 is SGDLS, CDR2 YYNGEE. After removal of 4 bases from V and 2 bases from J, the junction contained 6 bases not matched to a gene. For the CDR3, the DNA is TGTGCCAGCAGCTCCGGGACAGTCGCCTACGAGCAGTACTTC. As protein: CASSSGTVAYEQYF.

This chain connects TRBV5-6 to TRBJ1-5; no clear D. This CDR3 is built from 15 residues. The V gene's germline CDR1 is SGHDT and CDR2 YYEEEE. V gave up 1 base and J gave up 6 bases, with 14 bases separating them. As DNA, the CDR3 is TGTGCCAGCAGCTTGACTGGGAGGGCCGGTCAGCCCCAGCATTTT. Translating it yields CASSLTGRAGQPQHF.

This chain uses TRBV9 with TRBJ1-2, with D possibly being TRBD1 (6 bases). Germline V gene sequence: CDR1 SGDLS, CDR2 YYNGEE. Trimming shortened V by 5 bases and J by 0 bases, and 17 bases separated the two germline ends. The CDR3 is made up of 16 amino acids. The CDR3 loop is CASSAQGSAPNYGYTF. In DNA form, the CDR3 reads TGTGCCAGCAGTGCCCAGGGGTCGGCCCCTAACTATGGCTACACCTTC.

This clone turned up a few times. The V and J genes are TRBV27 and TRBJ1-2; 7 positions match TRBD1. The V gene's germline CDR1 is MNHEY and CDR2 SMNVEV (reference sequence). The V segment lost 6 bases and the J segment 3 bases; nucleotides outside the gene matches: 7. CDR3 length equals 14 residues. In DNA, the CDR3 is TGTGCCAGCAGGGGGCAGGGGGGGGACTATGGCTACACCTTC. It encodes CASRGQGGDYGYTF.

This clone turned up a few times. V and J are TRBV19 and TRBJ2-2; TRBD1 matches at 7 bases. Germline CDR1 reads LNHDA; CDR2 reads SQIVND (reference sequence). The J segment lost 10 bases and the V segment lost 7 bases, leaving 12 bases of the junction unmatched. The CDR3 covers 14 residues. CDR3 loop: CASKGAGGLLELFF. CDR3 bases: TGTGCCAGTAAGGGGGCGGGCGGTCTATTGGAGCTGTTTTTT.

The chain recombines TRBV2 with TRBJ1-2, with TRBD1 identical over 9 bases. V trimming: 6 bases; J trimming: 1 base; junction bases outside the gene matches: 6. The CDR3 is 15 residues long. Germline lookup yields CDR1 SNHLY and CDR2 FYNNEI. DNA of the CDR3: TGTGCCAGCAGGAGACGGACAGGGGTTAACTATGGCTACACCTTC. Translating it yields CASRRRTGVNYGYTF.

The genes are TRBV27 and TRBJ2-5, with 8 bases that match TRBD2. Per germline, CDR1 MNHEY and CDR2 SMNVEV (reference sequence). The CDR3 contains 12 residues. J gave up 7 bases and V 8 bases, and 6 bases lay outside the gene matches. The CDR3 nucleotides are TGTGCCAGCGGCGGGAGGAGGGGGACCCAGTACTTC. Its translation is CASGGRRGTQYF.

The rearrangement links TRBV30 to TRBJ2-7; D is possibly TRBD2 (5 bases). Deletions cut 0 bases from V and 6 bases from J, with 15 bases between. Germline V lookup: CDR1 GTSNPN, CDR2 SVGIG (reference sequence). The CDR3 totals 14 residues. The CDR3 is CAWSVWPKRGEQYF. CDR3 in DNA: TGTGCCTGGAGTGTTTGGCCAAAACGGGGCGAGCAGTACTTC.

The rearrangement links TRBV27 to TRBJ2-5; TRBD1 matches at 8 bases. Germline-derived CDR1 and CDR2 are MNHEY and SMNVEV (reference sequence). The CDR3 loop spans 16 amino acids. Trimming took 3 bases from V and 0 from J; bases not matched to a gene: 6. Written as DNA, the CDR3 is TGTGCCAGCAGTTTGACGTACAGGGGGTACCAAGAGACCCAGTACTTC. Protein sequence: CASSLTYRGYQETQYF.

The chain uses TRBV28 and TRBJ2-7, with 9 bases lining up with TRBD1. The V gene end was trimmed by 6 bases and the J gene end by 0 bases; junction bases not matched to a gene: 6. The CDR3 contains 15 residues. Looked up from germline, CDR1 is MDHEN and CDR2 is SYDVKM. For the CDR3, the DNA is TGTGCCAGCAGCCCCGGACAGGGGATCTCCTACGAGCAGTACTTC. Its translation is CASSPGQGISYEQYF.

The rearrangement joins TRBV10-1 to TRBJ2-7, with D possibly being TRBD1 or TRBD2 (6 bases each). Trimming removed 10 bases from V and 6 bases from J, with 22 bases in between. Germline loops: CDR1 WNHNN, CDR2 SYGVQD (reference sequence). The CDR3 is 14 amino acids. The CDR3 region has the DNA TGCGCCAACCCGCCGGGGGAAAGGGGGGCCGAGCAGTACTTC. Protein sequence: CANPPGERGAEQYF.

The V gene is TRBV5-1, the J gene TRBJ2-7; no clear D. Trimming shortened V by 4 bases and J by 4 bases, and 18 bases separated the two germline ends. The CDR3 consists of 15 residues. CDR1 and CDR2 from the germline V gene are SGHRS and YFSETQ. CDR3 sequence reads: CASSPAPVDAYEQYF. The DNA of the CDR3 is TGCGCCAGCAGCCCCGCCCCCGTAGACGCTTACGAGCAGTACTTC.

The chain is built from TRBV7-8 and TRBJ2-2; D is perhaps TRBD1 (6 bases). V shed 2 bases and J shed 3 bases, with 10 bases lying between them. The CDR3 covers 15 residues. Germline lookup yields CDR1 SGHVS and CDR2 FQNEAQ. The DNA of the CDR3 is TGTGCCAGCAGCTTACAGGGGATCTACACCGGGGAGCTGTTTTTT. The encoded protein is CASSLQGIYTGELFF.